A single T cell receptor (beta chain) is shown here with its context. Germline assignment: CDR1 SGHNT and CDR2 YYREEE (reference sequence). This CDR3 contains 15 residues. The V end was cut by 4 bases, the J end by 7 bases, with 17 bases between. The sample comes from a study of technical replicates of blood from four donors. Measured with immunoSEQ multiplex PCR; TCRdb has only the in-frame clones, and not every one. The repertoire holds about 97,000 clones, with approximately 96% as singletons. The receptor was isolated from a human donor in good health. The chain recombines TRBV5-4 with TRBJ2-2; D might be TRBD1 (5 bases). The specimen was T cells isolated from PBMCs. The CDR3 region is CASSKGQVRHGELFF. In DNA, the CDR3 is TGTGCCAGCAGCAAAGGACAAGTCCGGCACGGGGAGCTGTTTTTT. The full variable domain, in which reference TRBV5-4 and TRBJ2-2 provide the parts outside the CDR3, is ETGVTQSPTHLIKTRGQQVTLRCSSQSGHNTVSWYQQALGQGPQFIFQYYREEENGRGNFPPRFSGLQFPNYSSELNVNALELDDSALYLCASSKGQVRHGELFFGEGSRLTVL.